This entry lists 20 T cell receptor beta chains sequenced from one sample in a study of blood T cell repertoires in COVID-19. Profiled with immunoSEQ multiplex PCR; TCRdb holds only in-frame clones, not every one. Found here are about 430,000 clones, 88% of them singletons; the top ten hold about 1.5%. Sequenced input: PBMCs or T cells enriched from blood (not recorded which). Receptors were obtained from a woman under 30 who had been exposed to COVID-19.

The V and J genes are TRBV25-1 and TRBJ2-7, with D perhaps TRBD1 (5 bases). CDR3 length: 11 amino acids. V lost 4 bases and J 6 bases, leaving 7 bases between the germline ends. Germline V gives CDR1 MGHDK, CDR2 SYGVNS. CDR3 protein: CASSGGGEQYF. The CDR3 nucleotides read TGTGCCAGCAGTGGGGGCGGCGAGCAGTACTTC.

A remark on this clone: The sample has other DNA sequences that encode this CDR3 too. The CDR3 nucleotides read TGTGCCAGCTCACAGGACAGACTCAATCAGCCCCAGCATTTT. Protein: CASSQDRLNQPQHF. V gene TRBV18 combines with J gene TRBJ1-5; D may be TRBD1 (6 bases). CDR3 length: 14 amino acids. The V end was cut by 4 bases, the J end by 3 bases, with 10 bases between. The germline CDR1 and CDR2 sequences are KGHSH and LQKENI. Full variable domain (outside the CDR3, taken from reference TRBV18 and TRBJ1-5): NAGVMQNPRHLVRRRGQEARLRCSPMKGHSHVYWYRQLPEEGLKFMVYLQKENIIDESGMPKERFSAEFPKEGPSILRIQQVVRGDSAAYFCASSQDRLNQPQHFGDGTRLSIL.

As for this clone: Different DNA sequences within this sample yield the same CDR3. The DNA of the CDR3 is TGTGCCAGCTCCGACAGGGAATCCTACAATGAGCAGTTCTTC. This codes for CASSDRESYNEQFF. The chain joins TRBV9 to TRBJ2-1; 7 bases map to TRBD1. The length of the CDR3 is 14 residues. CDR1 SGDLS and CDR2 YYNGEE come from the germline V gene. The V gene end was trimmed by 7 bases and the J gene end by 1 base; junction bases not matched to a gene: 5. The whole variable domain, filled in from reference TRBV9 and TRBJ2-1, reads DSGVTQTPKHLITATGQRVTLRCSPRSGDLSVYWYQQSLDQGLQFLIQYYNGEERAKGNILERFSAQQFPDLHSELNLSSLELGDSALYFCASSDRESYNEQFFGPGTRLTVL.

Only one count was recorded for this clone. V is TRBV10-2 and J is TRBJ2-1; 7 bases line up with TRBD2. This CDR3 has 18 residues. V lost 0 bases and J lost 6; bases outside the gene matches: 14. From germline, CDR1 is WSHSY and CDR2 SAAADI. CDR3 coding DNA: TGCGCCAGCAGTGAGTCGACCGCGGTGGCGGGAGCGGGCAATGAGCAGTTCTTC. This encodes CASSESTAVAGAGNEQFF.

The J gene is TRBJ2-1, the V gene TRBV7-9, with 11 positions matching TRBD2. Losses at the gene ends were 5 bases for V and 9 bases for J; bases not matched to a gene: 9. Looked up from germline, CDR1 is SEHNR and CDR2 is FQNEAQ (reference sequence). The CDR3 length is 15 residues. The CDR3 sequence is CASSPTSGSSGEQFF. The CDR3 coding sequence is TGTGCCAGCAGCCCCACTAGCGGGAGTTCTGGTGAGCAGTTCTTC.

The V call is TRBV5-1, the J call TRBJ2-7, with D tentatively TRBD1 (6 bases). Germline loops: CDR1 SGHRS, CDR2 YFSETQ. CDR3 length: 13 residues. Trimming took off 5 bases at V and 2 bases at J, with 11 bases between the two ends. The CDR3 spells CASRYEGAYEQYF. In DNA, the CDR3 is TGCGCCAGCAGATATGAGGGGGCCTACGAGCAGTACTTC.

This clone occurred a few times. This sequence joins TRBV2 and TRBJ2-1; perhaps TRBD1 as D (5 bases). This CDR3 spans 17 amino acids. Trimming pared 2 bases from V and 6 bases from J, leaving 20 bases between. Germline V gives CDR1 SNHLY, CDR2 FYNNEI. The chain's CDR3 is CASSEIMATQDLNEQFF. The CDR3 DNA follows: TGTGCCAGCAGTGAAATTATGGCTACACAGGATCTCAATGAGCAGTTCTTC.

V is TRBV5-4 and J is TRBJ2-7; 7 bases are shared with TRBD1. In germline, CDR1 is SGHNT, CDR2 YYREEE (reference sequence). The CDR3 sequence is 15 residues long. With 3 bases clipped from V and 0 bases from J, the junction kept 6 bases outside the gene matches. CDR3 in amino acids: CASSSGTVSSYEQYF. As DNA, the CDR3 is TGTGCCAGCAGCTCCGGGACAGTGAGCTCCTACGAGCAGTACTTC. Based on the CDR3 plus reference TRBV5-4 and TRBJ2-7, the full variable domain is ETGVTQSPTHLIKTRGQQVTLRCSSQSGHNTVSWYQQALGQGPQFIFQYYREEENGRGNFPPRFSGLQFPNYSSELNVNALELDDSALYLCASSSGTVSSYEQYFGPGTRLTVT.

V gene TRBV19 combines with J gene TRBJ2-1; possibly TRBD1 for D (5 bases). Germline V gene lookup returns CDR1 LNHDA and CDR2 SQIVND (reference sequence). V was clipped by 5 bases and J by 2 bases, with 16 bases between them. This CDR3 contains 16 residues. CDR3 amino acids: CASSGRQSSPYNEQFF. The CDR3 bases are TGTGCCAGTAGTGGCCGACAGTCTTCTCCCTACAATGAGCAGTTCTTC. The variable domain in full, completed from reference TRBV19 and TRBJ2-1, reads DGGITQSPKYLFRKEGQNVTLSCEQNLNHDAMYWYRQDPGQGLRLIYYSQIVNDFQKGDIAEGYSVSREKKESFPLTVTSAQKNPTAFYLCASSGRQSSPYNEQFFGPGTRLTVL.

This sequence joins TRBV6-5 and TRBJ2-7; D not certain. Germline CDR1 and CDR2: MNHEY and SVGAGI. Trimming took 5 bases from V and 0 from J, leaving 11 bases between them. The CDR3 sequence is 14 residues long. CDR3 sequence reads: CASSIFSSSYEQYF. The CDR3, as DNA: TGTGCCAGCAGTATCTTCTCCAGCTCCTACGAGCAGTACTTC.

The chain uses TRBV10-1 and TRBJ2-7, with TRBD2 matching 9 bases. CDR3 size: 15 residues. J lost 2 bases, V lost 3 bases, and 5 bases had no gene match. The germline V gene encodes CDR1 WNHNN and CDR2 SYGVQD (reference sequence). The CDR3, as DNA: TGCGCCAGCAGTGATAGCGGGAGTCGTACCTACGAGCAGTACTTC. Translation: CASSDSGSRTYEQYF.

The rearrangement uses TRBV11-3 and TRBJ2-1, with 7 positions matching TRBD2. The length of the CDR3 is 17 residues. V lost 1 base and J lost 2; bases outside the gene matches: 8. Germline CDR1 is SGHNT and CDR2 is YENEEA. The CDR3 DNA reads as TGTGCCAGCAGCTTAGGTCTAGGAGGGAGGGCCTACAATGAGCAGTTCTTC. Protein product: CASSLGLGGRAYNEQFF.

The rearrangement uses TRBV19 and TRBJ1-5; TRBD1 might be the D (6 bases). This CDR3 spans 15 amino acids. The germline CDR1 and CDR2 sequences are LNHDA and SQIVND (reference sequence). Trimming shortened V by 7 bases and J by 3 bases, and 16 bases separated the two germline ends. In DNA form, the CDR3 reads TGTGCCAGTATGATTTGGGGGGGGGCCAATCAGCCCCAGCATTTT. Translating it yields CASMIWGGANQPQHF.

The chain employs TRBV28 and TRBJ2-1; 12 nucleotides agree with TRBD2. The CDR3 is made up of 18 amino acids. The germline V gene encodes CDR1 MDHEN and CDR2 SYDVKM. Trimming took 3 bases from V and 3 from J; bases not matched to a gene: 9. The CDR3 here is CASSFRSSGRALYNEQFF. In DNA, the CDR3 is TGTGCCAGCAGTTTCCGATCTAGCGGGAGGGCCCTCTACAATGAGCAGTTCTTC.

J is TRBJ2-5 and V is TRBV12-3 or TRBV12-4; 9 nucleotides align to TRBD1. The CDR3 covers 13 residues. The V and J ends lost 7 bases and 3 bases, in that order; junction bases with no gene match: 3. CDR3 sequence reads: CASNRDREETQYF. CDR3 coding DNA: TGTGCCAGCAACCGGGACAGGGAAGAGACCCAGTACTTC.

V is TRBV30 and J is TRBJ1-4, with D possibly matching TRBD1 (5 bases). Per germline, CDR1 GTSNPN and CDR2 SVGIG (reference sequence). Trimming pared 1 base from V and 4 bases from J, leaving 13 bases between. The CDR3 is made up of 15 amino acids. CDR3: CAWSAHGGVNEKLFF. The DNA for the CDR3 is TGTGCCTGGAGTGCCCACGGGGGGGTTAATGAAAAACTGTTTTTT.

The rearrangement links TRBV5-4 to TRBJ1-3; perhaps TRBD1 as D (6 bases). The CDR3 consists of 16 residues. Trimming stripped 2 bases from V and 0 bases from J, with 12 bases between. Germline-derived CDR1 and CDR2 are SGHNT and YYREEE (reference sequence). As DNA, the CDR3 is TGTGCCAGCAGCTTATACAAGGGGGACTCTGGAAACACCATATATTTT. It yields the protein CASSLYKGDSGNTIYF. The variable domain in full, completed from reference TRBV5-4 and TRBJ1-3, reads ETGVTQSPTHLIKTRGQQVTLRCSSQSGHNTVSWYQQALGQGPQFIFQYYREEENGRGNFPPRFSGLQFPNYSSELNVNALELDDSALYLCASSLYKGDSGNTIYFGEGSWLTVV.

The CDR3 is CASSQERSGTEAFF. The CDR3, as DNA: TGCGCCAGCAGCCAGGAGCGTTCGGGCACTGAAGCTTTCTTT. The chain has TRBV4-1 and TRBJ1-1, with D unresolved. CDR1 and CDR2 from the germline V gene are MGHRA and YSYEKL. V was clipped by 3 bases and J by 4 bases, with 12 bases between them. The CDR3 sequence is 14 residues long.

The chain couples TRBV7-8 to TRBJ2-7, with 10 positions matching TRBD1. Germline CDR1 reads SGHVS; CDR2 reads FQNEAQ. The V gene end was trimmed by 0 bases and the J gene end by 3 bases; junction bases not matched to a gene: 5. The CDR3 consists of 16 residues. CDR3 nucleotides: TGTGCCAGCAGCTTAGCGGGGACAGGGGAGGGCTACGAGCAGTACTTC. This codes for CASSLAGTGEGYEQYF.

The count of this clone is one. V is TRBV18 and J is TRBJ1-2, with 8 nucleotides matching TRBD1. The CDR3 loop spans 16 amino acids. The germline V gene encodes CDR1 KGHSH and CDR2 LQKENI. The V segment lost 6 bases and the J segment 5 bases; nucleotides outside the gene matches: 14. DNA for the CDR3: TGTGCCAGCTCCCTGGCTCCAGGGGGCGAAAAATATGGCTACACCTTC. This sequence encodes CASSLAPGGEKYGYTF.